Here is one T cell receptor (beta chain) with its context. The sample originates from a study of OX40 agonist ivuxolimab in advanced cancers. Germline V gene lookup returns CDR1 GTSNPN and CDR2 SVGIG (reference sequence). Between the trimmed V and J ends, which lost 2 bases and 5 bases, there was a span of 7 bases. The CDR3 runs to 11 residues. Sequenced by immunoSEQ multiplex PCR; TCRdb stores in-frame clones only, minus some. The table lists more than 30,000 clones, approximately 89% of them singletons. The rearrangement uses TRBV30 and TRBJ2-7; D remains unclear. The sequences come from CD4+ or CD8+ T cells sorted from blood, collected in a trial of the OX40 agonist ivuxolimab. This receptor was identified in an adult with an advanced solid tumor such as melanoma, head and neck, liver or kidney cancer. CDR3 coding DNA: TGTGCCTGGAGTAAGTTGGACGAGCAGTACTTC. This codes for CAWSKLDEQYF.